This T cell receptor (beta chain) comes out of a study of blood T cell repertoires in COVID-19. J was trimmed by 1 base and V by 3 bases; bases with no gene match: 10. This CDR3 is built from 18 residues. This table comes from immunoSEQ multiplex PCR, and its TCRdb copy is limited to in-frame clones, with some not included. Of fewer than 350,000 clones in the sample, around 90% were seen once. The V call is TRBV23-1, the J call TRBJ2-2, with TRBD2 identical over 8 bases. TRBV23-1 is an open reading frame, and its role is uncertain. The TCR originated in a woman between 40 and 55 years old who had recovered from COVID-19. Sequenced material: PBMCs or T cells enriched from blood (not recorded which). The CDR3 DNA sequence: TGCGCCAGCAGTCAGACCCGCCGCGGGGGGAGGAACACCGGGGAGCTGTTTTTT. Translation gives CASSQTRRGGRNTGELFF.